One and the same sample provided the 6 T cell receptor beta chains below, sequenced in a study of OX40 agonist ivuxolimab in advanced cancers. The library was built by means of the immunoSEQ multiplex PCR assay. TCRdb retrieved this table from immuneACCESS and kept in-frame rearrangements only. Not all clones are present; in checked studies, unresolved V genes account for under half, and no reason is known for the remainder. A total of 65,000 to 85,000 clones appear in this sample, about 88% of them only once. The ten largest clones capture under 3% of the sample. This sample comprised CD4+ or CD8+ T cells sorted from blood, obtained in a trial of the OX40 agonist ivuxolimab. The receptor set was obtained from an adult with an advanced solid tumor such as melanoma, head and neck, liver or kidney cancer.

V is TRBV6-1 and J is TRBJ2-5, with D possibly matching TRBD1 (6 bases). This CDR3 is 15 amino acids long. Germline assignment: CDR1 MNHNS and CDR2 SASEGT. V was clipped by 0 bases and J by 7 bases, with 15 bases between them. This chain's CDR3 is CASSEARDKGLTQYF. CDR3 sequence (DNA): TGTGCCAGCAGTGAAGCCAGGGACAAGGGGTTGACCCAGTACTTC.

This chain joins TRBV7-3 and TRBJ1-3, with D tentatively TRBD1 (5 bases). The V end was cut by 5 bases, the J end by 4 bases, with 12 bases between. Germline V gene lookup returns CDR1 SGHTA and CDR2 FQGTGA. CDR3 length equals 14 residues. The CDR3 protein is CASSLGGLGNTIYF. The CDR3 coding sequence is TGTGCCAGCAGCCTCGGGGGTCTCGGAAACACCATATATTTT. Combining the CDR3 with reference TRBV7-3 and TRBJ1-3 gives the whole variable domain GAGVSQTPSNKVTEKGKYVELRCDPISGHTALYWYRQSLGQGPEFLIYFQGTGAADDSGLPNDRFFAVRPEGSVSTLKIQRTERGDSAVYLCASSLGGLGNTIYFGEGSWLTVV.

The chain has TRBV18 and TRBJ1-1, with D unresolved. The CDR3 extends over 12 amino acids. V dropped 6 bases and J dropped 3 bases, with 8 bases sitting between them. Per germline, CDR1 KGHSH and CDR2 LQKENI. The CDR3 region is CASSRRDTEAFF. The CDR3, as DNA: TGTGCCAGCTCTCGCCGGGACACTGAAGCTTTCTTT. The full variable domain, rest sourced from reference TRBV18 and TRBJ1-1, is NAGVMQNPRHLVRRRGQEARLRCSPMKGHSHVYWYRQLPEEGLKFMVYLQKENIIDESGMPKERFSAEFPKEGPSILRIQQVVRGDSAAYFCASSRRDTEAFFGQGTRLTVV.

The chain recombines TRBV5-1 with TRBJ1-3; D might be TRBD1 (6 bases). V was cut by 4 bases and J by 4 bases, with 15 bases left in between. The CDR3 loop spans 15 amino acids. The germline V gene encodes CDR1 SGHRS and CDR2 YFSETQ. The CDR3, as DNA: TGCGCCAGCAGCCCTGATACAGGGTCAGGAAACACCATATATTTT. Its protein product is CASSPDTGSGNTIYF.

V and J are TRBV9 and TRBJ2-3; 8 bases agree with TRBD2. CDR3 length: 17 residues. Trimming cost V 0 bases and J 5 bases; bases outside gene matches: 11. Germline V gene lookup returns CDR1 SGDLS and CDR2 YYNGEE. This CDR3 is CASSVVGGGGPKDTQYF. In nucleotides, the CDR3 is TGTGCCAGCAGCGTAGTAGGTGGCGGGGGGCCAAAAGATACGCAGTATTTT.

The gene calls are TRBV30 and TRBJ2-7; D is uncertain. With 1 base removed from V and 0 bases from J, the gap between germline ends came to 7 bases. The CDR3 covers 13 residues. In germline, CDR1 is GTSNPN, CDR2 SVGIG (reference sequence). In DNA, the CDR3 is TGTGCCTGGAGTGGAGACAACTCCTACGAGCAGTACTTC. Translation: CAWSGDNSYEQYF.